These 10 T cell receptor beta chains share one sample of origin, sequenced in a study of shared clonotypes between healthy human individuals. The protocol was immunoSEQ multiplex PCR, while the TCRdb copy is restricted to in-frame clones and leaves out a portion. The sample includes a few million clones, around 93% of them seen just once. Material: naive CD4+ T cells from PBMCs. Subset in this sample: CD45RA+ positively selected. All receptors derive from a man aged 18 to 35 in good health. Some clones in this sample may be carry-over from other donors' samples.

The chain couples TRBV28 to TRBJ2-1; TRBD2 matches 10 bases. The germline CDR1 and CDR2 sequences are MDHEN and SYDVKM. The CDR3 length is 16 residues. The trim removed 5 bases at V and 8 bases at J, leaving 12 bases unmatched. CDR3 DNA sequence: TGTGCCAGCAGTCCCCTTGGAGCGGGAGGGTTAGATGAGCAGTTCTTC. Translating it yields CASSPLGAGGLDEQFF.

CDR3 in amino acids: CASRADRGRIYEQYF. The DNA of the CDR3 is TGTGCCAGCAGAGCCGACAGGGGGCGCATCTACGAGCAGTACTTC. The gene calls are TRBV6-5 and TRBJ2-7; 10 bases match TRBD1. The CDR3 has 15 amino acids. The ends lost 6 bases at V and 3 bases at J; junction bases unmatched: 8. Germline V CDR1 and CDR2: MNHEY, SVGAGI.

This rearrangement joins TRBV6-1 to TRBJ1-1, with 8 bases aligning to TRBD1. CDR3 length: 14 residues. J gave up 5 bases and V 5 bases, and 7 bases lay outside the gene matches. From germline, CDR1 is MNHNS and CDR2 SASEGT. The CDR3 is CASSLTQGGTEAFF. DNA for the CDR3: TGTGCCAGCAGTCTAACACAGGGGGGAACTGAAGCTTTCTTT.

This sequence joins TRBV4-2 and TRBJ2-1; no reliable D call. Germline-derived CDR1 and CDR2 are LGHNA and YNFKEQ. With 8 bases removed from V and 8 bases from J, the gap between germline ends came to 25 bases. CDR3 length: 16 amino acids. The CDR3 spells CASGRLGFRKVDEQFF. The CDR3, as DNA: TGTGCCAGCGGCCGTTTGGGGTTCCGGAAGGTAGATGAGCAGTTCTTC.

In the case of this clone: The sample holds other DNA sequences that translate to the same CDR3. The chain joins TRBV5-1 to TRBJ2-1; no definite D call. In germline, CDR1 is SGHRS, CDR2 YFSETQ. This CDR3 spans 15 amino acids. V lost 0 bases and J 4 bases, leaving 11 bases between the germline ends. CDR3 in DNA: TGCGCCAGCAGCTTGGCAGTCGGAGCTTACAATGAGCAGTTCTTC. Translation: CASSLAVGAYNEQFF.

DNA of the CDR3: TGTGCCAGCAGTTTAGAGAACTCTGGAAACACCATATATTTT. This translates into CASSLENSGNTIYF. The chain is built from TRBV28 and TRBJ1-3; D gene uncertain. The CDR3 loop spans 14 amino acids. Germline V lookup: CDR1 MDHEN, CDR2 SYDVKM. V was shortened by 2 bases and J by 0 bases, with 5 bases between the two germline ends. Together with reference TRBV28 and TRBJ1-3, the CDR3 gives the full variable domain: DVKVTQSSRYLVKRTGEKVFLECVQDMDHENMFWYRQDPGLGLRLIYFSYDVKMKEKGDIPEGYSVSREKKERFSLILESASTNQTSMYLCASSLENSGNTIYFGEGSWLTVV.

The chain joins TRBV9 to TRBJ2-2, with unresolved D. Germline CDR1 SGDLS, CDR2 YYNGEE. Trimming shortened V by 0 bases and J by 6 bases, and 9 bases separated the two germline ends. The CDR3 is 14 amino acids. CDR3 sequence (DNA): TGTGCCAGCAGCGTAGGGGCCTCCCCCGGGGAGCTGTTTTTT. Protein: CASSVGASPGELFF.

Comment on this clone: Other DNA sequences in this specimen translate into the identical CDR3. The CDR3 loop is CASSSRTGGYEQYF. Written as DNA, the CDR3 is TGTGCCAGCAGCTCCAGGACAGGGGGCTACGAGCAGTACTTC. The rearrangement joins TRBV7-2 to TRBJ2-7; TRBD1 agrees at 10 bases. Germline V lookup: CDR1 SGHTA, CDR2 FQGNSA. V was pared by 4 bases and J by 3 bases, with 3 bases of the junction left unmatched. This CDR3 region has 14 residues. Full variable domain (outside the CDR3, taken from reference TRBV7-2 and TRBJ2-7): GAGVSQSPSNKVTEKGKDVELRCDPISGHTALYWYRQSLGQGLEFLIYFQGNSAPDKSGLPSDRFSAERTGGSVSTLTIQRTQQEDSAVYLCASSSRTGGYEQYFGPGTRLTVT.

The gene calls are TRBV5-3 and TRBJ2-2; 13 bases are shared with TRBD2. TRBV5-3 is noted as an ORF with a role that remains uncertain. The CDR3 runs to 20 residues. With 4 bases clipped from V and 5 bases from J, the junction kept 17 bases outside the gene matches. This CDR3 reads CARSQHPTGLAGVKTGELFF. CDR3 nucleotide sequence: TGTGCCAGAAGCCAGCACCCAACCGGACTAGCGGGAGTTAAAACCGGGGAGCTGTTTTTT.

This chain joins TRBV5-6 and TRBJ1-1; the D is unclear. V was pared by 2 bases and J by 2 bases, with 7 bases between. Per the germline V gene, CDR1 is SGHDT and CDR2 is YYEEEE. The CDR3 is 13 residues long. The CDR3 sequence: CASSFQANTEAFF. The CDR3 DNA reads as TGTGCCAGCAGCTTTCAGGCTAACACTGAAGCTTTCTTT.